This note documents a single T cell receptor (beta chain) sequence. The target of this receptor is not known. No base-level quality is on record; no much larger clone is a single base apart. The run used an Illumina HiSeq 1500. TCRdb reran the public reads through fastp at Q25 and MiXCR, keeping productive beta chains. Identical CDR3 proteins give one entry, which carries the most common genes and DNA. This sample lists 600,000 to 800,000 distinct CDR3 sequences; approximately 25% were detected once. Roughly 8% of the sample goes to the ten largest clones. According to the germline V gene, CDR1 reads MNHEY and CDR2 reads SVGEGT. The CDR3, cysteine through phenylalanine, is 15 amino acids long. Of all the DNA, just the CDR3 is kept, 45 bases in frame from base 1. The source of the sample is a study of T cell repertoires in cytomegalovirus infection (dated by TCRdb to the late 2010s). A note on the overall study: Donor HLA type was relevant to the analysis, because carriage of CMV infection together with the matching HLA type was indicated by public TCR beta signatures. The paper's findings and limits, for the study overall: In both this cohort and an independent cohort of over 350 donors, the cumulative frequency of public TCR beta family members distinguished carriers of CMV infection plus the relevant HLA type. In the ex vivo response, HLA-C-restricted CMV-specific TCR beta clonotypes were dominant, and in two of eight donors the single most frequent clonotype came from this HLA-C-restricted group.

Sequencing used CD8+ T cells from PBMCs. The clonotype was recovered from a human donor in good health (CMV status not recorded). Some clones in this sample may be carry-over from other donors' samples. The chain is encoded by TRBV6-2 or TRBV6-3 joined to TRBJ2-1; TRBD2 agrees with 7 junctional bases. The CDR3 here reads CATRGGLPGGNEQFF. The DNA sequence is given as TGTGCGACGAGGGGCGGACTACCGGGGGGCAATGAGCAGTTCTTC.